This T cell receptor beta chain was captured by sequencing in a study of blood T cell repertoires in COVID-19. Overall study: In each case, the material was cDNA or gDNA derived from T cells, B-cell-depleted T cells, or PBMCs.

The junction had 12 bases not matched to a gene; V was cut back by 4 bases and J by 5 bases. CDR3 size: 16 residues. CDR1 is KGHDR and CDR2 is SFDVKD in the germline V gene. The table came from immunoSEQ multiplex PCR; TCRdb's copy has only in-frame clones and leaves some out. The repertoire has some 220,000 clones, about 78% of them found once; the top ten carry 7.2%. The chain has TRBV24-1 and TRBJ2-5; 7 bases match TRBD1. The receptor's source is an older woman with acute or convalescent COVID-19. Material: peripheral blood. CDR3 sequence reads: CATSDLTTGSGETQYF. The DNA for the CDR3 is TGTGCCACCAGTGACTTAACGACAGGGTCTGGTGAGACCCAGTACTTC.